This is a list of T cell receptor beta chains from one sample in a study of shared clonotypes between healthy human individuals. Sequencing used immunoSEQ multiplex PCR; TCRdb keeps in-frame clones, though not all of them. Of around 2.1 million clones listed, about 93% are singletons. The sequenced material came from naive CD8+ T cells from PBMCs. Receptors originate from a young man in good health. Some clones in this sample may be carry-over from other donors' samples. The CDR3 runs from the conserved cysteine through the conserved F or W. The D gene is left open where the match is weak. Clone size, where shown, is once, few, many, or a class for clones that have expanded.

clone_size | j_call | v_call | d_call | cdr3_nt | cdr3_aa
- | TRBJ1-3 | TRBV19 | - | TGTGCCAGTAGTATTCTACGGTCGAGCTCTGGAAACACCATATATTTT | CASSILRSSSGNTIYF
once | TRBJ2-7 | TRBV28 | - | TGTGCCAGCAGTTTATCCGGCAGGGCCAACTACGAGCAGTACTTC | CASSLSGRANYEQYF
- | TRBJ2-1 | TRBV27 | TRBD2 | TGTGCCAGCAGTCCCACCCTCCCTAGCGGGAGGGCTCGGAGTGAGCAGTTCTTC | CASSPTLPSGRARSEQFF
- | TRBJ2-1 | TRBV30 | TRBD1 | TGTGCCTGGAGGGATGACAGGGTCGTGCAGTTCTTC | CAWRDDRVVQFF
- | TRBJ2-7 | TRBV19 | - | TGTGCCAGTAGAGTAGAGTGGCAGGGCTACGAGCAGTACTTC | CASRVEWQGYEQYF
- | TRBJ2-7 | TRBV6-6 | TRBD2 | TGTGCCAGCAGTTTCCTAGCGGGAACGGGTGAGCAGTACTTC | CASSFLAGTGEQYF
- | TRBJ2-7 | TRBV27 | - | TGTGCCACCCCATACGAGCAGTACTTC | CATPYEQYF
- | TRBJ1-1 | TRBV28 | TRBD1 | TGTGCCACAAGGGACAGGATGAACACTGAAGCTTTCTTT | CATRDRMNTEAFF
- | TRBJ2-1 | TRBV4-1 | - | TGCGCCAGCAGCCAAGAGGAGCGGGTGATTGACAATGAGCAGTTCTTC | CASSQEERVIDNEQFF
- | TRBJ2-7 | TRBV27 | - | TGTGCCAGCCGTTTACTAGACTCCTACGAGCAGTACTTC | CASRLLDSYEQYF
- | TRBJ1-4 | TRBV13 | - | TGTGCCAGCAGCCGGAGATTAAACAGGGCTTTAGATGAAAAACTGTTTTTT | CASSRRLNRALDEKLFF
- | TRBJ1-5 | TRBV30 | - | TGTGCCTGGAGTGGACAGATCGGGGGTCAGCCCCAGCATTTT | CAWSGQIGGQPQHF
- | TRBJ2-1 | TRBV7-3 | - | TGTGCCAGCAGCTTGGACGCGGGTTACTACAATGAGCAGTTCTTC | CASSLDAGYYNEQFF
- | TRBJ1-2 | TRBV28 | TRBD1 | TGTGCCAGCATTCCGGGGACAACATCGACAGGGGGCCCCTATGGCTACACCTTC | CASIPGTTSTGGPYGYTF
- | TRBJ2-1 | TRBV7-2 | - | TGTGCCAGCAGCTTAGCTGCGGTAAAGAGCTCCTACAATGAGCAGTTCTTC | CASSLAAVKSSYNEQFF
- | TRBJ1-4 | TRBV27 | - | TGTGCCAGCAGTTTAAACAGAAGGGCTAATGAAAAACTGTTTTTT | CASSLNRRANEKLFF
- | TRBJ2-1 | TRBV5-1 | TRBD2 | TGCGCCAGCAGCCACTGGACGGGGGGCAATGAGCAGTTCTTC | CASSHWTGGNEQFF
- | TRBJ2-5 | TRBV15 | - | TGTGCCACCAGCTTATCAACAGGGAGCAGGGAGACCCAGTACTTC | CATSLSTGSRETQYF
- | TRBJ2-1 | TRBV7-2 | TRBD2 | TGTGCCAGCAGCTTAAGGACTAGCGGGAGGTACAATGAGCAGTTCTTC | CASSLRTSGRYNEQFF
- | TRBJ2-7 | TRBV7-2 | TRBD1 | TGTGCCAGCACCTCCCGGACAGGCGAGCAGTACTTC | CASTSRTGEQYF
- | TRBJ2-1 | TRBV7-9 | TRBD2 | TGTGCCAGCAGCCCACGGACTAGCGGGGGAGGCTCCTACAATGAGCAGTTCTTC | CASSPRTSGGGSYNEQFF
- | TRBJ1-3 | TRBV25-1 | - | TGTGCCAGCAGCCTAGGAAACACCATATATTTT | CASSLGNTIYF
- | TRBJ1-2 | TRBV18 | - | TGTGCCAGCTCACCAGAGGATAACTATGGCTACACCTTC | CASSPEDNYGYTF
- | TRBJ2-2 | TRBV7-8 | TRBD2 | TGTGCCAGCAGCTCTCGGACTAGAGCAATGACCGGGGAGCTGTTTTTT | CASSSRTRAMTGELFF
- | TRBJ2-1 | TRBV27 | TRBD2 | TGTGCCAGCAGCATCGGGGGGGCCAGCTCCTACAATGAGCAGTTCTTC | CASSIGGASSYNEQFF
- | TRBJ2-7 | TRBV5-1 | TRBD1 | TGCGCCAGCAGCTTTTTCCCCAACAGGGGAGACTACGAGCAGTACTTC | CASSFFPNRGDYEQYF
- | TRBJ2-5 | TRBV7-8 | - | TGTGCCAGCAGCTTAGAGGCTAGCCTCGGGGAGACCCAGTACTTC | CASSLEASLGETQYF
- | TRBJ2-7 | TRBV21-1 | - | TGTGCCAGCAGCAAAGAGCAGGAGGAAAGCTCCTACGAGCAGTACTTC | CASSKEQEESSYEQYF
- | TRBJ2-3 | TRBV10-3 | - | TGTGCCATCAGTGAGCGGGCCACAGATACGCAGTATTTT | CAISERATDTQYF
few | TRBJ1-5 | TRBV6-5 | - | TGTGCCAGCAGGGACAGTTTCAATCAGCCCCAGCATTTT | CASRDSFNQPQHF
- | TRBJ2-2 | TRBV7-3 | - | TGTGCCAGCAGGCGACGAGGGGGTAACACCGGGGAGCTGTTTTTT | CASRRRGGNTGELFF